Shown below are 32 T cell receptor beta chains from a single sample sequenced in a study of T cells after yellow fever vaccination. TCRdb fed the 5' RACE reads into MiXCR, producing one record per CDR3 protein. The table records 13,000 or so distinct CDR3 sequences, under 5.5% of them present only once. This specimen consisted of PBMCs, either bulk or a sorted T-cell subset (CD4+, CD8+, memory, or dextramer-sorted; not recorded which), obtained 45 days after the yellow fever booster vaccination. These receptors were obtained from a young man who received the YFV17D yellow fever vaccine.

Ten or more counts support this clonotype. The chain has TRBV12-3 or TRBV12-4 and TRBJ1-4; tentatively, D is TRBD1 (5 bases). V was shortened by 10 bases and J by 10 bases, with 16 bases between the two germline ends. The CDR3 totals 12 residues. The CDR3 spells CATGSSKGKLFF. DNA of the CDR3: TGTGCCACAGGGTCCAGCAAGGGAAAACTGTTTTTT.

In its sample, this clonotype was seen many times. This chain connects TRBV19 to TRBJ2-1, with D tentatively TRBD2 (6 bases). The CDR3 covers 15 residues. Trimming stripped 7 bases from V and 0 bases from J, with 13 bases between. The germline V gene encodes CDR1 LNHDA and CDR2 SQIVND (reference sequence). The CDR3, as DNA: TGTGCCAGTAACCCGACTAGTAGCTCCTACAATGAGCAGTTCTTC. Encoded protein: CASNPTSSSYNEQFF.

This clonotype was picked up many times. This rearrangement joins TRBV5-6 to TRBJ2-3, with 13 bases identical to TRBD2. V trimming: 4 bases; J trimming: 6 bases; junction bases outside the gene matches: 14. CDR3 length: 18 amino acids. Germline V gives CDR1 SGHDT, CDR2 YYEEEE. The CDR3 loop reads CASSPILWTSGSGDTQYF. DNA for the CDR3: TGTGCCAGCAGCCCGATTCTCTGGACTAGCGGGAGCGGCGATACGCAGTATTTT.

This clonotype showed up many times. The CDR3 DNA follows: TGCAGACCGGGACAGGGGCCAGATACGCAGTATTTT. It codes for CRPGQGPDTQYF. The rearrangement joins TRBV20-1 to TRBJ2-3, with 10 bases identical to TRBD1. The CDR3 loop spans 12 amino acids. Per the germline V gene, CDR1 is DFQATT and CDR2 is SNEGSKA (reference sequence).

This clonotype was recorded many times. V usage is TRBV7-2 and J usage is TRBJ2-7, with D possibly being TRBD1 (5 bases). CDR1 SGHTA and CDR2 FQGNSA come from the germline V gene. V was trimmed by 1 base and J by 0 bases, leaving 13 bases between them. The CDR3 length is 16 residues. CDR3 amino acids: CASSLDQGRHSYEQYF. DNA for the CDR3: TGTGCCAGCAGCTTAGACCAGGGTAGACACTCCTACGAGCAGTACTTC.

This clonotype showed up many times. The chain has TRBV12-3 or TRBV12-4 and TRBJ1-6; the D is unclear. V was cut by 4 bases and J by 2 bases, with 6 bases left in between. The CDR3 runs to 14 residues. The DNA of the CDR3 is TGTGCCAGCAGTTCTTTCGCCTATAATTCACCCCTCCACTTT. This gives the protein CASSSFAYNSPLHF.

In the case of this clonotype: A much more abundant neighbour one base away suggests this may be a read error. V usage is TRBV28 and J usage is TRBJ2-5, with TRBD1 matching 7 bases. There are 13 residues in the CDR3. In germline, CDR1 is MDHEN, CDR2 SYDVKM. V was pared by 8 bases and J by 5 bases, with 8 bases of the junction left unmatched. This CDR3 reads CASGSRGLETQYF. The DNA of the CDR3 is TGTGCCAGCGGTTCGAGGGGGCTGGAGACCCAGTACTTC.

This clonotype showed up many times. V is TRBV27 and J is TRBJ1-5, with D uncertain. Trimming removed 1 base from V and 2 bases from J, with 9 bases in between. This CDR3 is built from 15 residues. Germline assignment: CDR1 MNHEY and CDR2 SMNVEV (reference sequence). The CDR3 reads CASSLFAVGNQPQHF. The DNA of the CDR3 is TGTGCCAGCAGTTTATTCGCGGTGGGCAATCAGCCCCAGCATTTT.

This clonotype was seen ten or more times. In DNA form, the CDR3 reads TGCAGTGCTAGACACCCGGGACAGGGTGCCTACGAGCAGTACTTC. It specifies CSARHPGQGAYEQYF. The chain employs TRBV20-1 and TRBJ2-7; 9 nucleotides match TRBD1. This CDR3 spans 15 amino acids. J was trimmed by 2 bases and V by 2 bases; bases with no gene match: 7. CDR1 and CDR2 (germline): DFQATT, SNEGSKA (reference sequence).

This clonotype showed up many times. The rearrangement links TRBV10-2 to TRBJ2-5; no firm D call. With 8 bases removed from V and 5 bases from J, the gap between germline ends came to 6 bases. The germline V gene encodes CDR1 WSHSY and CDR2 SAAADI. The CDR3 has 10 amino acids. CDR3 sequence (DNA): TGCGCCAGCGGTGGGGAGACCCAGTACTTC. This gives the protein CASGGETQYF.

This clonotype was recorded many times. The V and J genes are TRBV6-1 and TRBJ2-7; TRBD1 might be the D (5 bases). V lost 5 bases and J lost 2, with 13 bases in between. The CDR3 length is 14 residues. CDR1 and CDR2 from the germline V gene are MNHNS and SASEGT. CDR3 coding DNA: TGTGCCAGCAGTCCTTGGACACCTCCCTACGAGCAGTACTTC. This translates into CASSPWTPPYEQYF.

In this sample, this clonotype turned up many times. The chain carries TRBV2 and TRBJ2-4; 9 bases align to TRBD1. The V and J ends lost 8 bases and 9 bases, in that order; junction bases with no gene match: 23. The CDR3 contains 18 residues. Germline V lookup: CDR1 SNHLY, CDR2 FYNNEI. CDR3 protein: CASPRGRGTGTTLGIQYF. The CDR3 DNA reads as TGTGCCAGCCCTCGGGGGAGAGGGACAGGGACAACCCTGGGCATTCAGTACTTC.

In its sample, this clonotype was seen many times. The chain employs TRBV7-2 and TRBJ2-1; D is undetermined. Trimming removed 1 base from V and 8 bases from J, with 6 bases in between. Germline values: CDR1 SGHTA, CDR2 FQGNSA. The CDR3 totals 12 residues. CDR3 region: CASSLDSYEQFF. In DNA, the CDR3 is TGTGCCAGCAGCTTAGATAGTTATGAGCAGTTCTTC.

This clonotype was observed at least ten times. This chain connects TRBV12-3 or TRBV12-4 to TRBJ2-5, with no clear D. The V end lost 5 bases, the J end lost 4 bases, and 11 bases lay between the germline ends. This CDR3 contains 13 residues. CDR3 sequence reads: CASSLVRRETQYF. The DNA of the CDR3 is TGTGCCAGCAGTCTAGTGCGACGAGAGACCCAGTACTTC.

This clonotype came up many times. The chain has TRBV20-1 and TRBJ2-1; D uncertain. The V end lost 2 bases, the J end lost 4 bases, and 12 bases lay between the germline ends. CDR3 length: 14 residues. From germline, CDR1 is DFQATT and CDR2 SNEGSKA (reference sequence). The CDR3 reads CSARSQLGYNEQFF. The DNA for the CDR3 is TGCAGTGCTAGAAGCCAGTTGGGATACAATGAGCAGTTCTTC.

The table lists this clonotype with many counts. V usage is TRBV7-2 and J usage is TRBJ1-4, with TRBD1 matching 7 bases. The V and J ends lost 3 bases and 8 bases, in that order; junction bases with no gene match: 0. This CDR3 has 12 amino acids. Germline-derived CDR1 and CDR2 are SGHTA and FQGNSA. The CDR3 nucleotides read TGTGCCAGCAGCTTGACAGGGGAAAAACTGTTTTTT. Encoded protein: CASSLTGEKLFF.

This clonotype was detected ten times or more. CDR3 protein: CASSATGTSGSGSYNEQFF. CDR3 coding DNA: TGTGCCAGCAGCGCCACCGGGACTAGCGGGTCAGGCTCCTACAATGAGCAGTTCTTC. V is TRBV9 and J is TRBJ2-1, with 12 nucleotides matching TRBD2. Trimming took 3 bases from V and 0 from J; bases not matched to a gene: 10. The CDR3 runs 19 residues. Germline V CDR1 and CDR2: SGDLS, YYNGEE. Using reference TRBV9 and TRBJ2-1 for the parts outside the CDR3, the full variable domain is DSGVTQTPKHLITATGQRVTLRCSPRSGDLSVYWYQQSLDQGLQFLIQYYNGEERAKGNILERFSAQQFPDLHSELNLSSLELGDSALYFCASSATGTSGSGSYNEQFFGPGTRLTVL.

The chain employs TRBV4-2 and TRBJ1-1, with D possibly TRBD1 on 5 matching bases. Trimming left V 10 bases short and J 0 bases short, with 24 bases between. Per germline, CDR1 LGHNA and CDR2 YNFKEQ. CDR3 length: 17 residues. The CDR3 coding sequence is TGTGCCATGGGCCCGGGGCTCAGGACCTCCATGAACACTGAAGCTTTCTTT. Translating gives CAMGPGLRTSMNTEAFF.

At least ten counts were recorded for this clonotype. The chain recombines TRBV28 with TRBJ1-5; no definite D call. V was trimmed by 9 bases and J by 0 bases, leaving 6 bases between them. Germline lookup yields CDR1 MDHEN and CDR2 SYDVKM. This CDR3 contains 12 residues. CDR3 DNA sequence: TGTGCCAGTGAGTATAGCAATCAGCCCCAGCATTTT. This codes for CASEYSNQPQHF.

This clonotype came up many times. This chain uses TRBV24-1 with TRBJ2-1; 7 bases fit TRBD2. V lost 7 bases, J lost 4 bases, and 15 bases stayed unmatched. The CDR3 is 17 residues long. Per the germline V gene, CDR1 is KGHDR and CDR2 is SFDVKD. Here the CDR3 DNA reads TGTGCCACCAGCCCGGCGGTCGGAGCGGGAAAATACAATGAGCAGTTCTTC. Its protein product is CATSPAVGAGKYNEQFF.

This clonotype was detected many times. The chain joins TRBV24-1 to TRBJ2-5; possible D gene TRBD2, 6 bases. Trimming took off 8 bases at V and 4 bases at J, with 13 bases between the two ends. Germline assignment: CDR1 KGHDR and CDR2 SFDVKD. The CDR3 has 13 residues. CDR3 coding DNA: TGTGCCACCAACCCCGGGAGCCTAGAGACCCAGTACTTC. Amino acid sequence: CATNPGSLETQYF.

At least ten counts were recorded for this clonotype. This chain uses TRBV4-2 with TRBJ2-2; D remains unclear. The V gene's germline CDR1 is LGHNA and CDR2 YNFKEQ. There are 12 residues in the CDR3. The V end was cut by 5 bases, the J end by 7 bases, with 8 bases between. The CDR3 DNA follows: TGTGCCAGCAGCTCCTCGGGCGGGGAGCTGTTTTTT. It specifies CASSSSGGELFF.

The chain is built from TRBV5-6 and TRBJ2-1; 7 bases line up with TRBD2. Trimming removed 0 bases from V and 8 bases from J; junction bases left unmatched: 5. The CDR3 runs to 14 residues. Germline assignment: CDR1 SGHDT and CDR2 YYEEEE. In nucleotides, the CDR3 is TGTGCCAGCAGCTTGGGGGCGGGAGTTTATGAGCAGTTCTTC. Protein sequence: CASSLGAGVYEQFF.

This clonotype came up many times. The gene calls are TRBV11-2 and TRBJ2-1; TRBD2 matches 12 bases. The CDR3 length is 16 residues. V gave up 5 bases and J gave up 4 bases; unmatched junction bases: 6. Germline V gene sequence: CDR1 SGHAT, CDR2 FQNNGV. The CDR3 sequence: CASSPRLAGDYNEQFF. The CDR3 bases are TGTGCCAGCAGCCCGAGACTAGCGGGGGATTACAATGAGCAGTTCTTC.

This clonotype was seen at least ten times. This sequence joins TRBV5-5 and TRBJ2-1; D may correspond to TRBD1 or TRBD2 (5 bases each). Germline CDR1 is SGHKS and CDR2 is YYEKEE (reference sequence). Trimming cost V 4 bases and J 14 bases, with 10 bases left between them. This CDR3 comprises 10 residues. The DNA for the CDR3 is TGTGCCAGCAGCCCGGGACCGAAGTTCTTC. Amino acids: CASSPGPKFF.

This clonotype was counted at least ten times. The J gene is TRBJ2-1, the V gene TRBV20-1, with 7 positions matching TRBD2. J lost 6 bases, V lost 6 bases, and 5 bases had no gene match. CDR3 length: 12 amino acids. Germline CDR1 and CDR2: DFQATT and SNEGSKA (reference sequence). The CDR3, as DNA: TGCAGTGCCAAGACTAGCCCCAATGAGCAGTTCTTC. Translation: CSAKTSPNEQFF.

On this clonotype: It may be a read error: a sequence one base away is much more abundant. The chain uses TRBV13 and TRBJ2-5; no firm D call. CDR1 is PRHDT, CDR2 FYEKMQ, per germline (reference sequence). The CDR3 consists of 23 residues. Trimming cost V 5 bases and J 5 bases, with 42 bases left between them. The CDR3 sequence is CASSPPSWDTTLQQLRGCETQYF. In DNA form, the CDR3 reads TGTGCCAGCAGCCCACCTTCATGGGATACAACACTCCAACAGTTACGTGGTTGTGAGACCCAGTACTTC. Drawing the rest from reference TRBV13 and TRBJ2-5, the complete variable domain is AAGVIQSPRHLIKEKRETATLKCYPIPRHDTVYWYQQGPGQDPQFLISFYEKMQSDKGSIPDRFSAQQFSDYHSELNMSSLELGDSALYFCASSPPSWDTTLQQLRGCETQYFGPGTRLLVL.

This clonotype was recorded many times. The chain joins TRBV7-2 to TRBJ2-5, with TRBD2 as a possible D gene (5 bases). Trimming removed 6 bases from V and 7 bases from J, with 21 bases in between. This CDR3 comprises 15 residues. Per germline, CDR1 SGHTA and CDR2 FQGNSA. The CDR3 region is CASRDSGLTARTQYF. The CDR3 nucleotides are TGTGCCAGCAGGGATAGTGGACTGACGGCGAGGACCCAGTACTTC.

This clonotype was picked up many times. This rearrangement joins TRBV7-2 to TRBJ2-1, with TRBD1 identical over 7 bases. The CDR3 has 15 residues. CDR1 SGHTA and CDR2 FQGNSA come from the germline V gene. The V segment lost 1 base and the J segment 7 bases; nucleotides outside the gene matches: 7. CDR3 residues: CASSLEQGPRNEQFF. The DNA of the CDR3 is TGTGCCAGCAGCTTAGAACAGGGGCCCCGGAATGAGCAGTTCTTC.

This clonotype was seen at least ten times. The rearrangement joins TRBV2 to TRBJ2-7; D unresolved. V lost 7 bases, J lost 5 bases, and 18 bases lay in between. CDR3 length: 14 residues. From germline, CDR1 is SNHLY and CDR2 FYNNEI. The CDR3 loop reads CASTEYGPLNEQYF. The CDR3, as DNA: TGTGCCAGCACCGAGTACGGGCCCCTCAACGAGCAGTACTTC.

Ten or more counts support this clonotype. The chain is built from TRBV11-1 and TRBJ2-3; 8 nucleotides align to TRBD2. Germline CDR1 reads SGHAT; CDR2 reads FQDESV (reference sequence). J gave up 4 bases and V 3 bases, and 15 bases lay outside the gene matches. The CDR3 is made up of 18 amino acids. The CDR3 nucleotides are TGTGCCAGCAGCTTGATCACCGGGGCGGGGGGCAACGCAGATACGCAGTATTTT. Its translation: CASSLITGAGGNADTQYF.

This clonotype was seen at least ten times. The chain combines TRBV6-5 with TRBJ1-1; maybe TRBD1 (6 bases). Trimming left V 0 bases short and J 6 bases short, with 11 bases between. Germline V gene data show CDR1 as MNHEY and CDR2 as SVGAGI. CDR3 length: 14 residues. The CDR3 here is CASSYSRTVPEAFF. The CDR3 nucleotides read TGTGCCAGCAGTTACTCGCGGACAGTCCCTGAAGCTTTCTTT.